The 14 T cell receptor beta chains in this list originate from one sample, sequenced in a study of CD8 T cells in Susac syndrome. RNA in amounts of roughly 0.5 to 1 ug was reverse transcribed with random hexamers. TCRdb used MiXCR to reprocess the immunoSEQ multiplex PCR reads, holding one entry per CDR3 protein. The data hold 53,000 or so distinct CDR3 sequences, with roughly 93% observed a single time. The sequenced sample consisted of CD8+ T cells from PBMCs. The receptors here all came from a human donor in good health.

V usage is TRBV3-1 and J usage is TRBJ2-7; 7 bases map to TRBD1. The J segment lost 2 bases and the V segment lost 1 base, leaving 2 bases of the junction unmatched. CDR1 and CDR2 (germline): LGHDT, YNNKEL (reference sequence). The CDR3 is 14 amino acids. CDR3 sequence: CASSQGQGTYEQYF. CDR3 DNA: TGTGCCAGCAGCCAAGGACAGGGTACCTACGAGCAGTACTTC.

CDR3 amino acids: CASIQRWDTEAFF. CDR3 coding DNA: TGTGCCAGCATCCAGAGGTGGGACACCGAAGCTTTCTTT. The chain links TRBV21-1 to TRBJ1-1. TRBV21-1 has pseudogene status. The CDR3 length is 13 residues.

The V call is TRBV7-9, the J call TRBJ2-3, with 8 bases lining up with TRBD2. CDR3 length equals 14 residues. In germline, CDR1 is SEHNR, CDR2 FQNEAQ (reference sequence). The V gene end was trimmed by 5 bases and the J gene end by 6 bases; junction bases not matched to a gene: 7. CDR3 DNA sequence: TGTGCCAGCAGCCGCGGGGGGCTTGAGGATACGCAGTATTTT. It codes for CASSRGGLEDTQYF.

This clonotype came up once. Being one base from a much bigger clone, this may be a read error. The chain is built from TRBV10-3 and TRBJ2-2; D not resolved. CDR3 size: 13 residues. V was cut by 3 bases and J by 5 bases, with 7 bases left in between. Germline V gene lookup returns CDR1 ENHRY and CDR2 SYGVKD. CDR3 in amino acids: CAISDSETGELFF. In DNA, the CDR3 is TGTGCCATCAGTGACAGCGAAACCGGGGAGCTGTTTTTT.

The rearrangement uses TRBV28 and TRBJ1-2; TRBD1 might be the D (6 bases). The CDR3 totals 13 residues. V dropped 3 bases and J dropped 8 bases, with 13 bases sitting between them. The germline gives CDR1 MDHEN, CDR2 SYDVKM. CDR3: CASSFPGGWGYTF. In nucleotides, the CDR3 is TGTGCCAGCAGTTTCCCCGGGGGCTGGGGCTACACCTTC.

This chain uses TRBV2 with TRBJ1-2, with D possibly matching TRBD1 (5 bases). V was cut by 8 bases and J by 2 bases, with 12 bases left in between. In germline, CDR1 is SNHLY, CDR2 FYNNEI. The CDR3 contains 13 residues. The CDR3 reads CASERGSNYGYTF. DNA of the CDR3: TGTGCCAGCGAGAGGGGCTCAAACTATGGCTACACCTTC.

The V and J genes are TRBV15 and TRBJ1-1; D is unclear. Trimming removed 1 base at V and 9 bases at J, with 12 bases between. Germline V gene sequence: CDR1 LNHNV, CDR2 YYDKDF (reference sequence). The CDR3 covers 13 residues. The CDR3 bases are TGTGCCACCAGCAGAGCCCTTTTGGACCAAGCTTTCTTT. Protein product: CATSRALLDQAFF. Variable domain in full (rest from reference TRBV15 and TRBJ1-1): DAMVIQNPRYQVTQFGKPVTLSCSQTLNHNVMYWYQQKSSQAPKLLFHYYDKDFNNEADTPDNFQSRRPNTSFCFLDIRSPGLGDTAMYLCATSRALLDQAFFGQGTRLTVV.

This clonotype has a single count. The rearrangement links TRBV27 to TRBJ2-5; D is possibly TRBD1 (6 bases). Trimming cost V 3 bases and J 12 bases, with 14 bases left between them. The CDR3 runs to 12 residues. Germline CDR1 MNHEY, CDR2 SMNVEV (reference sequence). This chain's CDR3 is CASSLVGQRKYF. CDR3 in DNA: TGTGCCAGCAGTTTGGTAGGACAGCGAAAGTACTTC.

This rearrangement joins TRBV29-1 to TRBJ2-6; D is undetermined. V was cut by 7 bases and J by 4 bases, with 14 bases left in between. Looked up from germline, CDR1 is SQVTM and CDR2 is ANQGSEA. CDR3 length equals 14 residues. The CDR3: CSAASGKGANVLTF. Here the CDR3 DNA reads TGCAGCGCCGCGAGTGGGAAAGGGGCCAACGTCCTGACTTTC.

This clonotype has more than one count but fewer than ten. The rearrangement joins TRBV5-6 to TRBJ2-7, with TRBD2 matching over 10 bases. Trimming at V came to 2 bases and at J to 1 base, leaving 3 bases not matched to a gene. This CDR3 has 15 residues. Looked up from germline, CDR1 is SGHDT and CDR2 is YYEEEE. The CDR3 here is CASSLSSGRSYEQYF. The CDR3 coding sequence is TGTGCCAGCAGCTTATCTAGCGGGAGATCCTACGAGCAGTACTTC.

Only one count was recorded for this clonotype. CDR3 in amino acids: CSATPGTQPIEQYF. The CDR3 coding sequence is TGCAGTGCAACCCCCGGGACCCAGCCGATCGAGCAGTACTTC. The rearrangement joins TRBV20-1 to TRBJ2-7; D is tentatively TRBD1 or TRBD2 (5 bases each). V lost 6 bases, J lost 6 bases, and 21 bases lay in between. The CDR3 is made up of 14 amino acids. Germline V lookup: CDR1 DFQATT, CDR2 SNEGSKA (reference sequence).

The chain uses TRBV7-9 and TRBJ2-1, with TRBD1 matching over 8 bases. The CDR3 consists of 15 residues. With 2 bases clipped from V and 8 bases from J, the junction kept 8 bases outside the gene matches. Germline assignment: CDR1 SEHNR and CDR2 FQNEAQ (reference sequence). The CDR3 DNA reads as TGTGCCAGCAGCTTAAGGGCAGGGGGCTTGGATGAGCAGTTCTTC. It encodes CASSLRAGGLDEQFF.

This clonotype appeared a single time. The genes are TRBV7-9 and TRBJ1-1; tentatively, D is TRBD1 (6 bases). Trimming shortened V by 1 base and J by 1 base, and 7 bases separated the two germline ends. There are 14 residues in the CDR3. CDR1 is SEHNR, CDR2 FQNEAQ, per germline (reference sequence). In DNA form, the CDR3 reads TGTGCCAGCAGCTTAGAACAGGGGAACACTGAAGCTTTCTTT. Translated: CASSLEQGNTEAFF.

This rearrangement joins TRBV29-1 to TRBJ2-1; TRBD2 matches 9 bases. V was pared by 7 bases and J by 4 bases, with 11 bases of the junction left unmatched. The CDR3 is 15 amino acids. Germline loops: CDR1 SQVTM, CDR2 ANQGSEA. The chain's CDR3 is CSAPTSGGVYNEQFF. CDR3 coding DNA: TGCAGCGCCCCGACTAGCGGAGGTGTGTACAATGAGCAGTTCTTC.